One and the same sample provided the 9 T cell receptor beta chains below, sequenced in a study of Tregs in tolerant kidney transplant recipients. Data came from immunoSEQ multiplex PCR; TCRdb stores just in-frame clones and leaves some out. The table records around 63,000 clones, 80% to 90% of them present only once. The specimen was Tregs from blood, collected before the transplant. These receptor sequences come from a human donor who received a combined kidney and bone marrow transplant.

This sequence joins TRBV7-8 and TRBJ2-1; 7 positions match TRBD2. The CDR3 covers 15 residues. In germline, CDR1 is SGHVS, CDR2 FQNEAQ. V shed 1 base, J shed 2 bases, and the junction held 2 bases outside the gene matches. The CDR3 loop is CASSLGTSTYNEQFF. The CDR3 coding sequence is TGTGCCAGCAGCTTAGGGACTAGTACCTACAATGAGCAGTTCTTC.

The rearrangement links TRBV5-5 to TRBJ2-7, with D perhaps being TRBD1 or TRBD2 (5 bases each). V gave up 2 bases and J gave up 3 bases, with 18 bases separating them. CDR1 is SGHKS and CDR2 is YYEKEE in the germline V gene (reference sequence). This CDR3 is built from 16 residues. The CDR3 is CASSLTMGTPFYEQYF. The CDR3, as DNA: TGTGCCAGCAGCTTAACAATGGGGACCCCCTTCTACGAGCAGTACTTC. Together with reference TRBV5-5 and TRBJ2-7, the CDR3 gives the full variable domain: DAGVTQSPTHLIKTRGQQVTLRCSPISGHKSVSWYQQVLGQGPQFIFQYYEKEERGRGNFPDRFSARQFPNYSSELNVNALLLGDSALYLCASSLTMGTPFYEQYFGPGTRLTVT.

Here the CDR3 reads CASSLMQSRQYF. The CDR3 nucleotides read TGTGCCAGCAGTTTAATGCAGAGTCGTCAGTACTTC. The chain carries TRBV28 and TRBJ2-7; D not resolved. CDR1 and CDR2 (germline): MDHEN, SYDVKM. This CDR3 spans 12 amino acids. Trimming shortened V by 2 bases and J by 10 bases, and 12 bases separated the two germline ends.

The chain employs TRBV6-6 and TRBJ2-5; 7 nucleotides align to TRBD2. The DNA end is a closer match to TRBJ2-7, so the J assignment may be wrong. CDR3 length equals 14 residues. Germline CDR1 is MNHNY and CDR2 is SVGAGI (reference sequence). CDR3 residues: CASTPPGGPFEQYF. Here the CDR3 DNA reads TGTGCCAGCACCCCCCCGGGAGGCCCCTTCGAGCAGTACTTC.

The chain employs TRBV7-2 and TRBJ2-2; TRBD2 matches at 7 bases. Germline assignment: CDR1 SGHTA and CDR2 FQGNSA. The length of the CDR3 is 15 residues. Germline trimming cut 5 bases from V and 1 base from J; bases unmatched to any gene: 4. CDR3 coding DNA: TGTGCCAGCAGCCCAGGACTAGTGAACACCGGGGAGCTGTTTTTT. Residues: CASSPGLVNTGELFF. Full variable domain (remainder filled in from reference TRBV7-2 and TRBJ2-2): GAGVSQSPSNKVTEKGKDVELRCDPISGHTALYWYRQSLGQGLEFLIYFQGNSAPDKSGLPSDRFSAERTGGSVSTLTIQRTQQEDSAVYLCASSPGLVNTGELFFGEGSRLTVL.

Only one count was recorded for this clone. CDR3 residues: CAISDPSGPNTEAFF. The CDR3 DNA reads as TGTGCCATCAGTGACCCCTCGGGACCGAACACTGAAGCTTTCTTT. The gene calls are TRBV10-3 and TRBJ1-1; TRBD1 might be the D (5 bases). V was clipped by 3 bases and J by 1 base, with 12 bases between them. The germline V gene encodes CDR1 ENHRY and CDR2 SYGVKD. The CDR3 sequence is 15 residues long.

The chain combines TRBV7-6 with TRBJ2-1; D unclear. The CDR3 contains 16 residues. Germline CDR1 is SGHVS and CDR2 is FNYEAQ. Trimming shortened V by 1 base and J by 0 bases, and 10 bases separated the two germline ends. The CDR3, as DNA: TGTGCCAGCAGCTTAGGACACCCGAGCTCCTACAATGAGCAGTTCTTC. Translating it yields CASSLGHPSSYNEQFF.

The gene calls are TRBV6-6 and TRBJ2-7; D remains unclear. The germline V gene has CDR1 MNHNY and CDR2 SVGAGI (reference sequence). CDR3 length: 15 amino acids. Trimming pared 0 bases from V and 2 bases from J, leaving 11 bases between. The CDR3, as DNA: TGTGCCAGCAGTTACTCGGAGAGGAATACCTACGAGCAGTACTTC. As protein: CASSYSERNTYEQYF.

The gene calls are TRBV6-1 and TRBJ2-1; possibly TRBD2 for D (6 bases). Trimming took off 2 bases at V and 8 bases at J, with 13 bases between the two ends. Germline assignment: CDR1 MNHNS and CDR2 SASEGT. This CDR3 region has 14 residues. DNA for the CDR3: TGTGCCAGCAGTGAATCCCTAGCGAGAGATGAGCAGTTCTTC. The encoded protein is CASSESLARDEQFF.